One and the same sample provided the 27 T cell receptor beta chains below, sequenced in a study of T cell repertoires in cytomegalovirus infection. TCRdb redid the calling of the reads with MiXCR, one entry per CDR3 protein. The table records about 360,000 distinct CDR3 sequences, roughly 34% of them present only once. Their antigens remain unidentified. The sample was cultured PBMCs, taken from culture after CMV antigen stimulation. These receptor sequences come from a human donor in good health (CMV status not recorded). Some clones in this sample may be carry-over from other donors' samples.

The chain has TRBV7-8 and TRBJ1-5; D ambiguous. The CDR3 sequence is 18 residues long. V lost 0 bases and J 5 bases, leaving 20 bases between the germline ends. The V gene's germline CDR1 is SGHVS and CDR2 FQNEAQ. For the CDR3, the DNA is TGTGCCAGCAGCTTAGCGCCCTTTTTTATGAGGACTGATCAGCCCCAGCATTTT. Encoded protein: CASSLAPFFMRTDQPQHF.

This clonotype was counted a few times. V and J are TRBV7-6 and TRBJ1-1; no clear D. Germline-derived CDR1 and CDR2 are SGHVS and FNYEAQ. The V gene lost 2 bases and the J gene lost 5 bases, with 15 bases spanning the gap. The CDR3 totals 15 residues. CDR3 residues: CASSLWLAEWTEAFF. For the CDR3, the DNA is TGTGCCAGCAGCTTATGGTTAGCAGAGTGGACTGAAGCTTTCTTT. Using reference TRBV7-6 and TRBJ1-1 for the parts outside the CDR3, the full variable domain is GAGVSQSPRYKVTKRGQDVALRCDPISGHVSLYWYRQALGQGPEFLTYFNYEAQQDKSGLPNDRFSAERPEGSISTLTIQRTEQRDSAMYRCASSLWLAEWTEAFFGQGTRLTVV.

The chain links TRBV11-2 to TRBJ1-1; unclear D gene. The germline gives CDR1 SGHAT, CDR2 FQNNGV. The CDR3 runs 13 residues. V was pared by 3 bases and J by 3 bases, with 8 bases between. CDR3 sequence (DNA): TGTGCCAGCAGCTTGTTCTTTGACACTGAAGCTTTCTTT. It yields the protein CASSLFFDTEAFF.

This clonotype was recorded a few times. This chain uses TRBV10-3 with TRBJ2-7, with D perhaps assigned TRBD1 or TRBD2 (5 bases each). The CDR3 spans 12 residues. Germline CDR1 is ENHRY and CDR2 is SYGVKD. CDR3 residues: CAISPGTSERYV. CDR3 in DNA: TGTGCCATCAGTCCCGGGACCTCCGAGCGGTACGTC.

In this sample, this clonotype turned up once. This rearrangement joins TRBV6-6 to TRBJ2-5; D is undetermined. The CDR3 is 14 amino acids. The V end was cut by 6 bases, the J end by 1 base, with 12 bases between. CDR1 and CDR2 (germline): MNHNY, SVGAGI (reference sequence). The CDR3 region is CASSWTPVQETQYF. CDR3 in DNA: TGTGCCAGCAGCTGGACCCCCGTCCAAGAGACCCAGTACTTC.

V usage is TRBV7-9 and J usage is TRBJ2-3; TRBD2 matches 7 bases. CDR3 length equals 15 residues. V dropped 2 bases and J dropped 4; count of bases not matched to a gene: 6. Germline V gene data show CDR1 as SEHNR and CDR2 as FQNEAQ (reference sequence). In DNA form, the CDR3 reads TGTGCCAGCAGCTTACCAACTAGCGACGCAGATACGCAGTATTTT. Translating it yields CASSLPTSDADTQYF.

The V gene is TRBV2, the J gene TRBJ1-3; D call uncertain. Germline loops: CDR1 SNHLY, CDR2 FYNNEI. Trimming shortened V by 8 bases and J by 4 bases, and 12 bases separated the two germline ends. The CDR3 loop spans 13 amino acids. CDR3 region: CASLQVYGNTIYF. The CDR3 DNA follows: TGTGCCAGCCTTCAGGTGTACGGAAACACCATATATTTT. Full variable domain (rest looked up from reference TRBV2 and TRBJ1-3): EPEVTQTPSHQVTQMGQEVILRCVPISNHLYFYWYRQILGQKVEFLVSFYNNEISEKSEIFDDQFSVERPDGSNFTLKIRSTKLEDSAMYFCASLQVYGNTIYFGEGSWLTVV.

The chain combines TRBV7-8 with TRBJ2-5; weak D call: TRBD1 (5 bases). Germline V gives CDR1 SGHVS, CDR2 FQNEAQ. The ends were cut back, 2 bases at V and 7 bases at J, with 11 bases in the middle. The CDR3 runs 13 residues. In nucleotides, the CDR3 is TGTGCCAGCAGCTTACTCAGGGAAGTGACCCAGTACTTC. It translates to CASSLLREVTQYF.

There are a few counts of this clonotype. CDR3 protein: CASRLGRGEQFF. The CDR3, as DNA: TGTGCCAGCAGGCTAGGGCGGGGTGAGCAGTTCTTC. V gene TRBV7-2 combines with J gene TRBJ2-1; weak D call: TRBD2 (6 bases). Trimming shortened V by 6 bases and J by 9 bases, and 12 bases separated the two germline ends. CDR3 length: 12 residues. Looked up from germline, CDR1 is SGHTA and CDR2 is FQGNSA. The full variable domain, rest sourced from reference TRBV7-2 and TRBJ2-1, is GAGVSQSPSNKVTEKGKDVELRCDPISGHTALYWYRQSLGQGLEFLIYFQGNSAPDKSGLPSDRFSAERTGGSVSTLTIQRTQQEDSAVYLCASRLGRGEQFFGPGTRLTVL.

This clonotype was picked up many times. The chain links TRBV7-2 to TRBJ2-7; no clear D gene. V lost 3 bases and J 0 bases, leaving 6 bases between the germline ends. This CDR3 contains 13 residues. Germline V gene data show CDR1 as SGHTA and CDR2 as FQGNSA. The CDR3 nucleotides read TGTGCCAGCAGCTTTATTTCCTCCTACGAGCAGTACTTC. This translates into CASSFISSYEQYF.

This clonotype was detected many times. CDR3 coding DNA: TGTGCCAATCCGCTATCGGGGCTAAGCTTTTTTTCGTTCAATGAGCAGTTCTTC. This codes for CANPLSGLSFFSFNEQFF. This chain uses TRBV7-6 with TRBJ2-1; the D call may be TRBD1 or TRBD2 (5 bases each). This CDR3 comprises 18 residues. The germline V gene has CDR1 SGHVS and CDR2 FNYEAQ. V was trimmed by 10 bases and J by 6 bases, leaving 31 bases between them.

This clonotype was observed a handful of times. The V and J genes are TRBV10-3 and TRBJ2-7, with D tentatively TRBD1 (6 bases). V lost 7 bases, J lost 4 bases, and 14 bases lay in between. Per the germline V gene, CDR1 is ENHRY and CDR2 is SYGVKD. This CDR3 region has 13 residues. CDR3 protein: CAIKAGGKYEQYF. CDR3 DNA sequence: TGTGCCATCAAGGCTGGGGGCAAGTACGAGCAGTACTTC.

The chain carries TRBV6-6 and TRBJ2-3; TRBD2 agrees at 14 bases. The V gene end was trimmed by 6 bases and the J gene end by 1 base; junction bases not matched to a gene: 12. CDR3 length equals 19 residues. Germline lookup yields CDR1 MNHNY and CDR2 SVGAGI (reference sequence). CDR3 sequence reads: CASSLTSGRAFVGTDTQYF. As DNA, the CDR3 is TGTGCCAGCAGCCTGACTAGCGGGAGGGCCTTTGTAGGCACAGATACGCAGTATTTT.

This rearrangement joins TRBV27 to TRBJ2-7; 10 bases are shared with TRBD2. CDR1 and CDR2 (germline): MNHEY, SMNVEV (reference sequence). The CDR3 contains 15 residues. The J segment lost 3 bases and the V segment lost 7 bases, leaving 9 bases of the junction unmatched. CDR3 bases: TGTGCCAGCACCCCCGGACTAGCGGTGGGCTACGAGCAGTACTTC. Amino acids: CASTPGLAVGYEQYF.

The chain couples TRBV19 to TRBJ1-3; tentatively, D is TRBD1 (5 bases). Between the trimmed V and J ends, which lost 11 bases and 0 bases, there was a span of 17 bases. Germline CDR1 and CDR2: LNHDA and SQIVND (reference sequence). The CDR3 length is 15 residues. Here the CDR3 DNA reads TGTGCCTGTTTCGTGGGACGCGGCTCTGGAAACACCATATATTTT. As protein: CACFVGRGSGNTIYF.

This clonotype has at least ten counts. The chain uses TRBV7-2 and TRBJ2-1, with D unclear. Germline V lookup: CDR1 SGHTA, CDR2 FQGNSA. The CDR3 has 12 amino acids. Trimming stripped 8 bases from V and 9 bases from J, with 14 bases between. CDR3: CASSATLGEQFF. The CDR3 DNA follows: TGTGCCAGCTCGGCTACCCTAGGTGAGCAGTTCTTC.

The genes are TRBV28 and TRBJ1-5, with 7 nucleotides matching TRBD1. The CDR3 totals 14 residues. The trim removed 6 bases at V and 7 bases at J, leaving 9 bases unmatched. Germline CDR1 MDHEN, CDR2 SYDVKM. The CDR3 protein is CASSLTGVRQPQHF. CDR3 nucleotides: TGTGCCAGCAGCCTAACAGGGGTAAGGCAGCCCCAGCATTTT.

This clonotype has a count of ten or more. The chain recombines TRBV7-2 with TRBJ2-1; possibly TRBD1 or TRBD2 for D (5 bases each). The V and J ends lost 3 bases and 6 bases respectively, with 9 bases between them. The germline V gene encodes CDR1 SGHTA and CDR2 FQGNSA. This CDR3 comprises 13 residues. CDR3 amino acids: CASSLGPLNEQFF. The CDR3 nucleotides are TGTGCCAGCAGCTTGGGACCTCTCAATGAGCAGTTCTTC.

This clonotype was seen repeatedly, ten times or more. The chain uses TRBV23-1 and TRBJ2-7; D not certain. TRBV23-1 is assigned to the ORF class and has an uncertain function. This CDR3 has 17 residues. The V end was cut by 1 base, the J end by 0 bases, with 16 bases between. The CDR3 protein is CASSQFHIVRSSYEQYV. The CDR3 DNA sequence: TGCGCCAGCAGTCAATTTCATATTGTCCGGAGCTCCTACGAGCAGTACGTC.

The rearrangement uses TRBV14 and TRBJ2-7; no definite D call. Trimming left V 2 bases short and J 7 bases short, with 6 bases between. The CDR3 consists of 11 residues. Germline CDR1 SGHDN, CDR2 FVKESK. The CDR3: CASSQRSEQYF. The CDR3 DNA reads as TGTGCCAGCAGCCAACGGAGTGAGCAGTACTTC.

The chain joins TRBV6-1 to TRBJ2-7; 13 positions match TRBD2. The CDR3 consists of 15 residues. V shed 6 bases, J shed 4 bases, and the junction held 6 bases outside the gene matches. The germline gives CDR1 MNHNS, CDR2 SASEGT. The DNA for the CDR3 is TGTGCCAGCAGACAAACGACTAGCGGGAGGTACGAGCAGTACGTC. This sequence encodes CASRQTTSGRYEQYV.

V usage is TRBV29-1 and J usage is TRBJ1-5, with TRBD1 identical over 11 bases. V lost 6 bases, J lost 1 base, and 5 bases stayed unmatched. Germline V gives CDR1 SQVTM, CDR2 ANQGSEA. This CDR3 region has 15 residues. CDR3 DNA sequence: TGCAGCGTCCGGACAGGGGGCAGGAGCAATCAGCCCCAGCATTTT. This sequence encodes CSVRTGGRSNQPQHF.

This clonotype was seen only once. The CDR3 nucleotides are TGTGCCAGCAGCCCGCCGGGGCTGGCACGGCGAGCTTTCTTT. This sequence encodes CASSPPGLARRAFF. This rearrangement joins TRBV6-8 to TRBJ1-1; D may be TRBD1 (5 bases). Trimming removed 6 bases at V and 10 bases at J, with 21 bases between. CDR1 MNHGY and CDR2 SAAAGT come from the germline V gene. This CDR3 is built from 14 residues.

V gene TRBV7-2 combines with J gene TRBJ2-3; maybe TRBD2 (6 bases). V was cut by 2 bases and J by 11 bases, with 11 bases left in between. The CDR3 runs to 12 residues. Germline V CDR1 and CDR2: SGHTA, FQGNSA. The CDR3 is CASSLRAGRQYF. The CDR3 nucleotides are TGTGCCAGCAGCTTACGGGCGGGAAGGCAGTATTTT.

The chain recombines TRBV7-8 with TRBJ2-3, with a tentative D call TRBD2 (6 bases). The CDR3 sequence is 16 residues long. V was trimmed by 1 base and J by 1 base, leaving 12 bases between them. Germline V gene lookup returns CDR1 SGHVS and CDR2 FQNEAQ. The CDR3 spells CASSLVSRLGTDTQYF. The CDR3 bases are TGTGCCAGCAGCTTAGTATCGCGACTAGGCACAGATACGCAGTATTTT.

V and J are TRBV7-9 and TRBJ2-3; the D gene is possibly TRBD1 (6 bases). This CDR3 is 15 amino acids long. Trimming removed 1 base from V and 2 bases from J, with 10 bases in between. Germline V CDR1 and CDR2: SEHNR, FQNEAQ (reference sequence). The CDR3 sequence: CASSLVQGPTDTQYF. Here the CDR3 DNA reads TGTGCCAGCAGCTTAGTACAGGGCCCCACAGATACGCAGTATTTT. Full variable domain (outside the CDR3, taken from reference TRBV7-9 and TRBJ2-3): DTGVSQNPRHKITKRGQNVTFRCDPISEHNRLYWYRQTLGQGPEFLTYFQNEAQLEKSRLLSDRFSAERPKGSFSTLEIQRTEQGDSAMYLCASSLVQGPTDTQYFGPGTRLTVL.

The V call is TRBV6-1, the J call TRBJ1-2, with D perhaps matching TRBD1 (5 bases). Germline V gene sequence: CDR1 MNHNS, CDR2 SASEGT. Between the trimmed V and J ends, which lost 7 bases and 7 bases, there was a span of 16 bases. The CDR3 is 13 residues long. The CDR3 DNA reads TGTGCCAGCACGCAGCAGGGTATTAGTGGCTACACCTTC. Translation gives CASTQQGISGYTF.